This T cell receptor beta chain originates from a study of cytomegalovirus exposure and HLA in healthy donors (dated by TCRdb to between 2016 and 2019). Concerning the study at large: According to an earlier analysis of a few hundred of the donors, 150 million to 200 million T cells yielded 117 million unique TCR beta sequences and about 280 Gb of sequence data. Roughly 300 gigabases of sequencing data and approximately 93 million unique TCR sequences were included in an early release covering several hundred HLA-typed donors. Of the roughly 400 genotyped donors, approximately 80% fell in the genetic ancestry cluster associated with self-reported Caucasian donors. The study aimed to test whether signatures of past pathogen exposure could be identified by cataloging public T cell receptors. Using immunosequencing, the study profiled T cell repertoires from 500 to 800 subjects and related those repertoires to cytomegalovirus serostatus. A separate validation cohort of over 95 different subjects was used in addition to the approximately 640-subject first cohort. To predict cytomegalovirus infection status, the study brought together high-throughput TCR immunosequencing, statistical association of individual TCRs with disease status, and machine learning. A later analysis re-analyzed previously published TCR beta repertoires from about 600 donors and added high-resolution HLA genotyping to study TCR occurrence patterns. In the later analysis, no new phenotypic data were used to find candidate immune exposures; instead, reliance was placed on TCR beta sequences and their occurrence across donors. To decide whether each TCR beta V gene segment behaved as functional or pseudogenic, an earlier analysis of approximately 600 of the donors relied on high-throughput TCR beta sequencing. Donor age, sex, ethnicity and CMV serostatus were compiled together with the repertoire data. In a later genetic analysis, genome-wide SNP genotypes for about 55% of the roughly 700 donors were used, and that subset was treated as a discovery cohort. Every repertoire in the discovery cohort had been generated on one and the same sequencing platform. HLA typing included class I and class II loci at four-digit resolution. Typing coverage differed by locus: A, B, C, DRB1 and DQB1 were typed in about 620-640 donors, DQA1 in 522, DPA1 in 600 to 610, and DPB1 in just under 480. A few DR-DQ haplotypes were treated as single units for association and clustering because of strong linkage in the cohort. Across approximately 400 genotyped donors of the cohort, an average of roughly 200,000 unique TCR beta nucleotide sequences per donor were sequenced, and about a sixth of those sequences were non-productive. The research as a whole found: The earlier analysis of approximately 560 of the donors excluded fewer than 20 rarely observed V segments, including chromosome 9 orphons, because counts were too low. A few of the identified cytomegalovirus-associated TCR beta chains were confirmed in vitro to be specific for cytomegalovirus antigens. Presence/absence analyses assumed roughly uniform sequencing depth across donors, an assumption that may not hold. When HLA alleles, especially DR and DQ, strongly co-occurred, attributing TCR associations to individual alleles was difficult. An earlier analysis of approximately 590 of the donors showed that most TCR beta V segments appeared in productive rearrangements either about 90% or about 30% of the time, which broadly matched IMGT annotations. Cytomegalovirus status was reported to be diagnosed by the classifier with high specificity and sensitivity in both the original and validation cohorts. In the study, around 150 TCR beta chains were listed as associated with cytomegalovirus. This cohort had only TCR beta chains sequenced, and the lack of alpha or paired-chain data limited which features could be detected. Because some donors lacked HLA typing at each locus, the association tests relied only on the typed subset. The authors suggested that the approach could potentially be generalized to other disease states and immunological phenotypes. Correlated functional status among segregating V segments might reflect linkage disequilibrium, but an unknown experimental factor could not be ruled out. Most CMV-associated TCR beta chains appeared to be HLA-restricted in a later analysis, and the HLA associations seemed to be driven largely by CMV exposure. A cluster of highly shared sequence variants was judged likely to represent a technical artifact of the sequencing pipeline. A further reported finding was that TCR beta sequences accurately predicted the HLA-A and HLA-B alleles for most subjects in the first cohort. Across donors, most TCR sequences were observed very rarely, whereas some public TCRs were present in many individuals. In a later analysis, HLA-associated TCR beta chains were found to be more clonally expanded and to have lower generation probabilities than equally common non-associated chains. V-gene and J-gene trimming of TCR beta chains was associated with a missense DCLRE1C variant in a later genetic analysis, and the association was replicated in an independent cohort. According to a later analysis, TCR association rates differed among HLA loci, with DRB1 alleles showing the most associated TCRs and HLA-C alleles showing the fewest. In a later analysis, several top co-occurrence clusters were reported to appear linked to parvovirus B19, influenza, CMV and Epstein-Barr virus. Compared with the approximately 600-donor mean, donors in an Asian-associated ancestry cluster had fewer N-insertions in productive TCRs, according to a later genetic analysis. In a later analysis, more than 15,000 TCR beta sequences were associated with specific HLA alleles at a false discovery rate of 0.05. The only immune exposure information available for the cohort was CMV serostatus. Because the 87-base-pair reads could not distinguish some IMGT-functional V segments, including TRBV6-2 and TRBV6-3, those segments were excluded.

The cohort consisted of approximately 690 healthy bone marrow donors. At the time of sampling, all cohort members were nominally healthy, though unrecorded immune exposures were likely present. The donor tested CMV seronegative, placing the donor among the approximately 400 seronegative members of the cohort. Every donor gave a peripheral blood sample, and the peripheral blood mononuclear cells from that sample were used for TCR beta sequencing. The Qiagen DNeasy Blood Extraction Kit was used to extract genomic DNA from the blood cell samples. As to this clone: What antigen it recognizes has not been identified. No base quality information exists; no much larger clone differs at one position.

Libraries came from the immunoSEQ multiplex PCR assay. The multiplex PCR relied on a mix of 60 forward primers for TCR Vbeta segments and 13 reverse primers for TCR Jbeta segments. A multiplex PCR assay on genomic DNA amplified the CDR3 region of rearranged TCR beta genes. On the Illumina HiSeq System, the amplified TCR beta libraries were sequenced as 87-base-pair reads. In the source study's methods: In a later analysis, tens of millions of unique TCR beta chains were counted across the approximately 640 repertoires, and roughly 10 million of these chains were shared by at least two donors. Raw reads were error-corrected and collapsed into unique sequences by a nearest-neighbor algorithm in which closely related sequences were merged to remove PCR and sequencing errors. To assign V, D and J gene segments, CDR3 sequences were aligned to IMGT reference sequences. For a sequence to be retained, at least a six-nucleotide match to both a V gene segment and a J gene segment was required. A rearrangement counted as productive if the CDR3 had no stop codons and remained in frame with V and J, and every other rearrangement counted as non-productive. Following IMGT convention, CDR3 was defined as the stretch from the second conserved V-encoded cysteine up to the conserved J-encoded phenylalanine. Sequences without an unambiguous match to a single V gene segment were excluded from the earlier analysis of a few hundred of the donors. An earlier analysis of roughly 590 of the donors called V segments functional above 56.7% productive rearrangements and segregating when the between-donor standard deviation exceeded 5%. A statistical classification framework was built for diagnosing cytomegalovirus status from the catalog of TCR beta chain sequences. In a later analysis, V and J genes were assigned by comparing TCR nucleotide sequences against IMGT/GENE-DB human TR gene sequences. A later analysis assigned CDR3 sequences and most-parsimonious VDJ recombination scenarios with the TCRdist pipeline. A later analysis defined each TCR beta chain by its CDR3 amino acid sequence plus V-gene family, and excluded reads lacking a unique V-gene family. In a later analysis, around 650 highly shared, low-generation-probability nucleotide sequences were removed to address suspected cross-contamination and a sequencing artifact. For each public chain, a later analysis derived a clonal expansion index from normalized ranks of inferred template counts within each repertoire. Generation probabilities in a later analysis came from a VDJ recombination model fitted to out-of-frame rearrangements, and those results were checked against IGoR. A later analysis scored TCR-TCR, TCR-HLA and TCR-CMV co-occurrence with hypergeometric tests, applying a repertoire-size bias correction to TCR pairs. A later analysis estimated false discovery rates by permuting HLA or CMV assignments 20 times. In a later analysis, co-occurring TCRs were grouped with DBSCAN, and TCRdist sequence similarity was added when clustering was performed within HLA-allele-positive subsets. Repertoires with fewer than 30,000 or more than 120,000 public chains, plus five repertoires with anomalous nucleotide sharing, were excluded from co-occurrence clustering. TCRdb took this table from immuneACCESS and kept in-frame rearrangements with V and J called. Such tables lack part of the clones; where checked against another copy, unresolved V genes explain under half of the gap, and the rest is unexplained. That table gives V, J and clone size, and the DNA gave D and trimming. The sample contains roughly 120,000 clones, 79% of them found a single time. The ten most abundant clones make up 2% to 2.5% of the sample.

Trimming leaves V shorter by 4 bases and J shorter by 2 bases, with the junction holding 4 bases beyond the gene matches. The CDR3 sequence holds 13 residues, the cysteine and phenylalanine included. The only DNA kept is the CDR3, 39 bases in frame from the first base. From the germline V gene, CDR1 is SQVTM and CDR2 is ANQGSEA. The TCR comes from a man aged 18 to 30 in good health and CMV-seronegative. Here the chain combines TRBV29-1 and TRBJ1-2; TRBD1 agrees with 7 junctional bases. The source material was PBMCs. The CDR3 region: CSVGKQGNYGYTF. The sequenced DNA is TGCAGCGTTGGAAAACAGGGGAACTATGGCTACACCTTC.